This T cell receptor (beta chain) was recorded in a study of blood T cell repertoires in COVID-19. As for the study in general: COVID-19 samples collected from the United States, Italy and Spain covered acute and convalescent phases. T cells, B-cell-depleted T cells, or PBMCs supplied cDNA or gDNA.

Unmatched junction bases numbered 5, after V lost 4 bases and J lost 3 bases. The germline V gene has CDR1 WSHSY and CDR2 SAAADI. The CDR3 is made up of 15 amino acids. The authors' processing: Using reference gene primer amplification, nucleated cell counts were estimated. Data came from immunoSEQ multiplex PCR; TCRdb stores just in-frame clones and leaves some out. V and J calls and clone size are copied from that table; D and trimming were computed from the DNA. The profile covers about 480,000 clones, with 75% to 90% appearing a single time and around 4.4% taken by the ten largest. The J gene is TRBJ2-1, the V gene TRBV10-2, with 8 bases that match TRBD2. This sequence originates from a woman aged 25 to 45 with acute or convalescent COVID-19. The sequenced sample was peripheral blood. CDR3 coding DNA: TGCGCCAGCAGTGTCAGCGGGGGCTTCTACAATGAGCAGTTCTTC. Its protein is CASSVSGGFYNEQFF.